Sequencing of this TCR beta chain was carried out in a study of cytomegalovirus exposure and HLA in healthy donors (dated by TCRdb to between 2016 and 2019). At the level of the whole study: According to a later analysis, one platform produced both the roughly 110 validation repertoires and the 666 repertoires of the first cohort. The study was designed to test whether signatures of past pathogen exposure could be identified by cataloging public T cell receptors. Besides the first cohort of 666 subjects, a separate validation cohort made up of 120 different subjects was used. To predict cytomegalovirus infection status, the study brought together high-throughput TCR immunosequencing, statistical association of individual TCRs with disease status, and machine learning. Study-wide findings and limitations: All 130 or so repertoires were used to score co-occurrence in the validation cohort in a later analysis, because that analysis had no HLA typing for the cohort. Most TCR sequences were seen in very few donors, while some public TCRs were found in many individuals. The authors suggested that the approach could potentially be extended to other disease states and immunological phenotypes. A later analysis found that TCRs clustered in the first cohort also tended to co-occur in the roughly 120 validation repertoires, with 90% to 95% of cluster scores above 0. The study listed 150 to 200 TCR beta chains as associated with cytomegalovirus. Cytomegalovirus status was reported to be diagnosed by the classifier with high specificity and sensitivity in both the original and validation cohorts. In vitro tests confirmed that a few of the cytomegalovirus-associated TCR beta chains recognize cytomegalovirus antigens.

Library generation was performed with the immunoSEQ multiplex PCR assay. For the original study's pipeline: A statistical classification framework was built to diagnose cytomegalovirus status from the catalog of TCR beta chain sequences. In its TCRdb copy, this immuneACCESS table keeps in-frame sequences only and misses some clones. Where compared with another copy, unresolved V genes explain less than half of these, and the others have no known cause. The D gene and trimming were derived from the DNA, and the V and J assignments and clone size from that table. For this sample there are fewer than 150,000 clones; around 87% appear just once. Together, the top ten hold roughly 10% of the sample. Separate from the approximately 700-subject first cohort, the validation cohort of some 130 subjects was the group to which the donors belonged. Regarding this clone: No cognate antigen has been identified for it. Per-base qualities were not stored, and no clone one base away is much larger.

Germline trimming amounts to 5 bases on V and 2 bases on J, with 7 as the count of junction bases outside the gene matches. There are 15 amino acids in the CDR3, from cysteine to phenylalanine inclusive. Here the CDR3 DNA is all that survives: 45 bases in frame from base 1. The germline V gene encodes CDR1 SGHVS and CDR2 FNYEAQ. This sequence was found in a man between 18 and 29 years old in good health and CMV-seropositive. Here the chain combines TRBV7-6 and TRBJ2-7, and TRBD1 matches 9 of the central bases. Sequencing input: PBMCs. The CDR3 in this case is CASSPRQGVTYEQYF. The DNA is TGTGCCAGCAGCCCTAGACAGGGGGTTACCTACGAGCAGTACTTC.